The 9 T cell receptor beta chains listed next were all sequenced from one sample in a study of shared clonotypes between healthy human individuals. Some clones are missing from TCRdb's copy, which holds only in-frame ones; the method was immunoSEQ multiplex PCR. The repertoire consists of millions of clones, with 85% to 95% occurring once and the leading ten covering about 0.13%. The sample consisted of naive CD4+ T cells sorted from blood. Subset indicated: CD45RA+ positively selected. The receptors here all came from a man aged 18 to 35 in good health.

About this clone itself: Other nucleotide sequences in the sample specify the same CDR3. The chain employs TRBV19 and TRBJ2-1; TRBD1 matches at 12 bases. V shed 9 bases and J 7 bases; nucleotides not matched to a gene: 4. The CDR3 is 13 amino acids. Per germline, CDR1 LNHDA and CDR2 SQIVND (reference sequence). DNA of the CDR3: TGTGCCAGCCGGGACAGGGGGCGGAATGAGCAGTTCTTC. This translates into CASRDRGRNEQFF.

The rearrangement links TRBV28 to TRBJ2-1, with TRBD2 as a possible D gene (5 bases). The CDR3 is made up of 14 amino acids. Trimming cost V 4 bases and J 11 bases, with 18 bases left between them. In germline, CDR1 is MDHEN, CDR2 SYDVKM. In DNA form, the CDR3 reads TGTGCCAGCAGTTCCCCCACCTCGGACTTTAAGCAGTTCTTC. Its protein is CASSSPTSDFKQFF.

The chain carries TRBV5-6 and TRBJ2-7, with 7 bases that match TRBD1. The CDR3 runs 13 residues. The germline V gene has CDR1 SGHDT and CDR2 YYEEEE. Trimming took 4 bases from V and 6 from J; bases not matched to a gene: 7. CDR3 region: CASSQDRWSEQYF. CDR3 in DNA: TGTGCCAGCAGCCAGGACAGGTGGAGCGAGCAGTACTTC.

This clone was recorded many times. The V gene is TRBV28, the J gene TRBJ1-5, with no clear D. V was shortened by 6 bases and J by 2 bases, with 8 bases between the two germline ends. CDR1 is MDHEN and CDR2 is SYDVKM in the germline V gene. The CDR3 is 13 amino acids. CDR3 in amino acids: CASSRRGNQPQHF. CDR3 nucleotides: TGTGCCAGCAGCAGACGGGGCAATCAGCCCCAGCATTTT.

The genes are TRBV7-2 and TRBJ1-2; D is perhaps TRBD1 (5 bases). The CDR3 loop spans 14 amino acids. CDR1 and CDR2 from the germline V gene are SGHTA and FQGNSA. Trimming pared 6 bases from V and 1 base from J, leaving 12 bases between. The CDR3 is CASRLGQNNYGYTF. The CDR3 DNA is TGTGCCAGCAGACTGGGGCAGAATAACTATGGCTACACCTTC.

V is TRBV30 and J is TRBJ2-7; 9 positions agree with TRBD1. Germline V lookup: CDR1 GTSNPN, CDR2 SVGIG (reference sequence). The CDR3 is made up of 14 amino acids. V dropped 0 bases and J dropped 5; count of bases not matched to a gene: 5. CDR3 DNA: TGTGCCTGGAGTGTGGGACAGGGCGACCACGAGCAGTACTTC. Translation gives CAWSVGQGDHEQYF. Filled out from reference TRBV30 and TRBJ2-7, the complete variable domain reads SQTIHQWPATLVQPVGSPLSLECTVEGTSNPNLYWYRQAAGRGLQLLFYSVGIGQISSEVPQNLSASRPQDRQFILSSKKLLLSDSGFYLCAWSVGQGDHEQYFGPGTRLTVT.

CDR3 residues: CASSLAGAGWDHTDTQYF. CDR3 nucleotides: TGTGCCAGCAGCTTAGCGGGGGCAGGGTGGGACCACACAGATACGCAGTATTTT. The chain has TRBV7-6 and TRBJ2-3; the D gene is possibly TRBD1 (6 bases). The length of the CDR3 is 18 residues. The germline V gene has CDR1 SGHVS and CDR2 FNYEAQ. The V gene lost 0 bases and the J gene lost 2 bases, with 18 bases spanning the gap.

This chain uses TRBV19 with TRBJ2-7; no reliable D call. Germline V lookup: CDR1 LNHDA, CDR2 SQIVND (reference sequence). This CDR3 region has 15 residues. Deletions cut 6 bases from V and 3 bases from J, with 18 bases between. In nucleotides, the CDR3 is TGTGCCAGTAGCCTCGCCGCAGTTCGTTACTACGAGCAGTACTTC. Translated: CASSLAAVRYYEQYF.

The DNA for the CDR3 is TGTGCCTGGAGATCCAGGGACAATGAAAAACTGTTTTTT. Its protein product is CAWRSRDNEKLFF. V is TRBV30 and J is TRBJ1-4; a possible D gene is TRBD1 (5 bases). CDR1 is GTSNPN, CDR2 SVGIG, per germline (reference sequence). V lost 3 bases to trimming and J lost 5 bases, with 10 bases between them. This CDR3 is 13 amino acids long. Supplemented by reference TRBV30 and TRBJ1-4, the full variable domain reads SQTIHQWPATLVQPVGSPLSLECTVEGTSNPNLYWYRQAAGRGLQLLFYSVGIGQISSEVPQNLSASRPQDRQFILSSKKLLLSDSGFYLCAWRSRDNEKLFFGSGTQLSVL.